This TCR beta chain appears in the sequencing data of a study of immune cell composition in non-small cell lung cancer. Overall study results and limits: Adenocarcinomas with higher top tumour-associated clone frequency had more reactive TILs. Tumour TCR-beta clonality showed no significant link to smoking pack-years. Top 10 clone scores and clonality were higher in squamous than adenocarcinoma. Clones >0.5% enriched in tumour were rarer in adenocarcinoma (around 35%) than squamous (approximately 75%).

Germline V gene data show CDR1 as GTSNPN and CDR2 as SVGIG (reference sequence). The CDR3 is made up of 16 amino acids. Between the trimmed V and J ends, which lost 1 base and 0 bases, there was a span of 13 bases. Clones were sequenced by immunoSEQ multiplex PCR, and TCRdb holds only the in-frame ones, with some missing. The sample consists of thousands of clones, roughly 62% of them appearing once. By frequency in the sample, this clone is medium-sized. Its antigen is not known. V is TRBV30 and J is TRBJ2-1, with a possible D match to TRBD2 (5 bases). The material sequenced was lung tumor tissue. The sequence derives from a human donor with non-small cell lung cancer. In nucleotides, the CDR3 is TGTGCCTGGAGTGGACTACGGGGAAGCTCCTACAATGAGCAGTTCTTC. Translation gives CAWSGLRGSSYNEQFF.